The clone carrying this T cell receptor beta chain was found many times. As it was prepared, the TCRbeta library received unique molecular identifiers. TCRdb redid the calling of the PCR reads with MiXCR, one entry per CDR3 protein. Of 700,000 to 950,000 distinct CDR3 sequences detected, roughly 15% appear once; the ten largest clones hold approximately 5%. This sample is drawn from a study of T-cell reconstitution after alpha-beta-depleted transplantation in children. There are 15 residues in the CDR3. V lost 5 bases, J lost 2 bases, and 14 bases lay in between. The chain combines TRBV12-3 or TRBV12-4 with TRBJ2-3; possibly TRBD1 or TRBD2 for D (5 bases each). This sample comprised PBMCs, mostly from graft donor cells, obtained 360 days after TCRalphabeta/CD19-depleted stem cell transplant. This receptor was obtained from a male patient younger than 18 who had a stem cell transplant for acute lymphoblastic leukemia, so the T cells may come from the graft donor. The CDR3 sequence is CASSPPGPNTDTQYF. The CDR3 coding sequence is TGTGCCAGCAGTCCGCCGGGACCCAACACAGATACGCAGTATTTT.